These T cell receptor beta chains were read from a single sample in a study of blood T cells in healthy people across ages. TCRdb re-called the 5' RACE reads through MiXCR, storing one row per CDR3 protein. This table has 700,000 to 900,000 distinct CDR3 sequences, around a quarter appearing once. These same data were also listed under a study on T cells of mothers and their children.

Sequencing was done on a sample of blood. The receptors were sampled from a boy younger than 18 in good health. CDR3s include the opening cysteine and the closing phenylalanine or tryptophan. A D gene is named only where the DNA matches it firmly. Some rows mark clone size as missing; the rest say once, few, many or name a class of expanded clone.

v_call: TRBV20-1; j_call: TRBJ2-7; d_call: TRBD2; clone_size: .; cdr3_aa: CSAGVGGRSGEQYF; cdr3_nt: TGCAGCGCTGGGGTGGGCGGGAGGTCGGGCGAGCAGTACTTC
v_call: TRBV2; j_call: TRBJ1-5; d_call: .; clone_size: .; cdr3_aa: CASVDVHNQPQHF; cdr3_nt: TGTGCCAGCGTGGACGTGCACAATCAGCCCCAGCATTTT
v_call: TRBV6-2/TRBV6-3; j_call: TRBJ2-4; d_call: TRBD2; clone_size: .; cdr3_aa: CASSFAGGRKNIQYF; cdr3_nt: TGTGCCAGCAGTTTCGCGGGGGGGCGAAAAAACATTCAGTACTTC
v_call: TRBV5-1; j_call: TRBJ2-7; d_call: .; clone_size: .; cdr3_aa: CASSLGSAIYEQYF; cdr3_nt: TGCGCCAGCAGCCTCGGGTCCGCGATCTACGAGCAGTACTTC
v_call: TRBV13; j_call: TRBJ2-7; d_call: .; clone_size: .; cdr3_aa: CASSLGRALSPYF; cdr3_nt: TGTGCCAGCAGCTTAGGCCGGGCTCTCTCCCCCTACTTC
v_call: TRBV5-5; j_call: TRBJ2-4; d_call: TRBD1; clone_size: few; cdr3_aa: CASSHRQGLGKNIQYF; cdr3_nt: TGTGCCAGCAGCCATCGACAGGGTTTGGGCAAAAACATTCAGTACTTC
v_call: TRBV5-1; j_call: TRBJ2-7; d_call: .; clone_size: few; cdr3_aa: CASSLVSRDGYEQYF; cdr3_nt: TGCGCCAGCAGCTTGGTGAGCCGGGACGGATACGAGCAGTACTTC
v_call: TRBV7-3; j_call: TRBJ2-5; d_call: TRBD2; clone_size: few; cdr3_aa: CASSLIPGGLETQYF; cdr3_nt: TGTGCCAGCAGCTTAATACCGGGGGGGCTTGAGACCCAGTACTTC
v_call: TRBV7-3; j_call: TRBJ2-2; d_call: .; clone_size: .; cdr3_aa: CASSLGMGDPGELFF; cdr3_nt: TGTGCCAGCAGCTTGGGGATGGGGGATCCCGGGGAGCTGTTTTTT
v_call: TRBV6-2/TRBV6-3; j_call: TRBJ2-7; d_call: .; clone_size: few; cdr3_aa: CASSETAITYEQYF; cdr3_nt: TGTGCCAGCAGTGAGACAGCCATCACCTACGAGCAGTACTTC
v_call: TRBV7-2; j_call: TRBJ2-3; d_call: .; clone_size: few; cdr3_aa: CASSLQNPRHSSDTQYF; cdr3_nt: TGTGCCAGCAGCTTACAAAACCCTCGGCACAGTTCAGATACGCAGTATTTT
v_call: TRBV14; j_call: TRBJ1-2; d_call: .; clone_size: few; cdr3_aa: CASSLRQSYGYTF; cdr3_nt: TGTGCCAGCAGCCTTAGACAGAGCTATGGCTACACCTTC
v_call: TRBV28; j_call: TRBJ2-6; d_call: .; clone_size: .; cdr3_aa: CASSLIFSGANVLTF; cdr3_nt: TGTGCCAGCAGTTTGATCTTCTCTGGGGCCAACGTCCTGACTTTC
v_call: TRBV6-1; j_call: TRBJ1-1; d_call: .; clone_size: few; cdr3_aa: CASTGGGTEAFF; cdr3_nt: TGTGCCAGCACCGGGGGCGGCACTGAAGCTTTCTTT
v_call: TRBV30; j_call: TRBJ1-2; d_call: .; clone_size: .; cdr3_aa: CAWSKLASVRGYTF; cdr3_nt: TGTGCCTGGAGTAAGTTGGCTTCGGTCCGAGGCTACACCTTC
v_call: TRBV2; j_call: TRBJ2-5; d_call: .; clone_size: .; cdr3_aa: CASSNDRGPETQYF; cdr3_nt: TGTGCCAGCAGTAACGACCGAGGCCCAGAGACCCAGTACTTC
v_call: TRBV19; j_call: TRBJ1-5; d_call: .; clone_size: few; cdr3_aa: CATHPGQSRQPQHF; cdr3_nt: TGTGCCACTCACCCTGGACAGAGTCGTCAGCCCCAGCATTTT
v_call: TRBV6-5; j_call: TRBJ2-7; d_call: .; clone_size: .; cdr3_aa: CASSYRGAIIHEQYF; cdr3_nt: TGTGCCAGCAGTTACCGGGGGGCGATAATCCACGAGCAGTACTTC
v_call: TRBV4-2; j_call: TRBJ2-1; d_call: TRBD2; clone_size: few; cdr3_aa: CASSPLLAGGGEQFF; cdr3_nt: TGTGCCAGCAGCCCTTTACTAGCGGGCGGTGGTGAGCAGTTCTTC
v_call: TRBV9; j_call: TRBJ1-4; d_call: .; clone_size: .; cdr3_aa: CASSVELGEKLFF; cdr3_nt: TGTGCCAGCAGCGTAGAATTGGGGGAAAAACTGTTTTTT
v_call: TRBV5-1; j_call: TRBJ1-4; d_call: .; clone_size: few; cdr3_aa: CASSLALGLSNEKLFF; cdr3_nt: TGCGCCAGCAGCTTGGCGTTGGGGCTGTCTAATGAAAAACTGTTTTTT
v_call: TRBV7-3; j_call: TRBJ2-3; d_call: .; clone_size: few; cdr3_aa: CASSFGLARDTQYF; cdr3_nt: TGTGCCAGCAGCTTCGGCTTAGCAAGAGATACGCAGTATTTT
v_call: TRBV6-2/TRBV6-3; j_call: TRBJ1-2; d_call: .; clone_size: .; cdr3_aa: CASSYSRGVRSYTF; cdr3_nt: TGTGCCAGCAGTTACTCGCGGGGAGTGAGGAGCTACACCTTC
v_call: TRBV20-1; j_call: TRBJ2-2; d_call: .; clone_size: few; cdr3_aa: CSASSIRGASPGELFF; cdr3_nt: TGCAGTGCTAGTAGTATTCGGGGGGCCTCTCCCGGGGAGCTGTTTTTT
v_call: TRBV29-1; j_call: TRBJ2-2; d_call: TRBD2; clone_size: .; cdr3_aa: CSVWTSGEAGELFF; cdr3_nt: TGCAGCGTGTGGACTAGCGGGGAGGCCGGGGAGCTGTTTTTT
v_call: TRBV12-3/TRBV12-4; j_call: TRBJ2-5; d_call: .; clone_size: .; cdr3_aa: CASSFTTTETQYF; cdr3_nt: TGTGCCAGCAGTTTCACTACCACAGAGACCCAGTACTTC
v_call: TRBV9; j_call: TRBJ2-7; d_call: TRBD2; clone_size: .; cdr3_aa: CASSASGGQETKYF; cdr3_nt: TGTGCCAGCAGCGCTAGCGGGGGGCAAGAGACCAAGTACTTC
v_call: TRBV7-2; j_call: TRBJ2-7; d_call: TRBD2; clone_size: .; cdr3_aa: CASSLGLAVTYEQYF; cdr3_nt: TGTGCCAGCAGCTTAGGACTAGCGGTAACCTACGAGCAGTACTTC
v_call: TRBV19; j_call: TRBJ2-2; d_call: .; clone_size: .; cdr3_aa: CASSISNRELFF; cdr3_nt: TGTGCCAGTAGTATAAGTAACCGGGAGCTGTTTTTT